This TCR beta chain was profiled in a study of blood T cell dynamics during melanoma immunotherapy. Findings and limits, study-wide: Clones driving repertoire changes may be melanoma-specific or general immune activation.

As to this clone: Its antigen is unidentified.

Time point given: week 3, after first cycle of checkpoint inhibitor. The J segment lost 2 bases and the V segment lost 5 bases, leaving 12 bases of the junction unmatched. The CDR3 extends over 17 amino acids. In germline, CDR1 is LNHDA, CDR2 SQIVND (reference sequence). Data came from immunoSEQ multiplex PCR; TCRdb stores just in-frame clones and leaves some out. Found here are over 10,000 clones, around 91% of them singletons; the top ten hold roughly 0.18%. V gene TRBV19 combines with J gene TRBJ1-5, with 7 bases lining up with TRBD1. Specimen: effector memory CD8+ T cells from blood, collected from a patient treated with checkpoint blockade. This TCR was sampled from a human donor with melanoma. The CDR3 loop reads CASSPLEGARGNQPQHF. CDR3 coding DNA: TGTGCCAGTAGTCCCTTAGAGGGGGCTAGGGGCAATCAGCCCCAGCATTTT.